The next 14 T cell receptor beta chains were all read from a single sample in a study of blood T cell repertoires in COVID-19. Clones were read by immunoSEQ multiplex PCR, and TCRdb kept only the in-frame ones, dropping some. The sample yields 90,000 to 100,000 clones, over 80% seen once. Sequences were obtained from peripheral blood. The source of these receptors is an elderly man with acute or convalescent COVID-19.

This clone appeared many times. The chain carries TRBV4-1 and TRBJ1-1, with a possible D match to TRBD1 (5 bases). Germline assignment: CDR1 MGHRA and CDR2 YSYEKL. The CDR3 consists of 14 residues. The ends were cut back, 1 base at V and 7 bases at J, with 13 bases in the middle. As DNA, the CDR3 is TGCGCCAGCAGCCAAGGCAGGGAAAGGGATGAAGCTTTCTTT. Amino acids: CASSQGRERDEAFF.

This clone was seen only once. V is TRBV28 and J is TRBJ1-1; D is uncertain. The CDR3 is 15 amino acids. Trimming took off 7 bases at V and 1 base at J, with 16 bases between the two ends. Germline values: CDR1 MDHEN, CDR2 SYDVKM. CDR3 DNA: TGTGCCAGCACCCCAGGAGGACTCCAGAACACTGAAGCTTTCTTT. The encoded protein is CASTPGGLQNTEAFF.

This clone has only a few counts. This sequence joins TRBV6-5 and TRBJ1-5; the match to TRBD1 covers 8 bases. The germline V gene has CDR1 MNHEY and CDR2 SVGAGI. The CDR3 has 15 residues. J gave up 3 bases and V 8 bases, and 9 bases lay outside the gene matches. The CDR3 DNA follows: TGTGCCAGCTCGCCAGGGGGCCTCAACAATCAGCCCCAGCATTTT. Amino acids: CASSPGGLNNQPQHF.

The chain employs TRBV30 and TRBJ1-1; a possible D gene is TRBD1 (5 bases). Germline assignment: CDR1 GTSNPN and CDR2 SVGIG (reference sequence). Trimming cost V 4 bases and J 3 bases, with 12 bases left between them. The CDR3 length is 13 residues. CDR3 sequence reads: CAWMGPPDTEAFF. The CDR3 nucleotides are TGTGCCTGGATGGGGCCTCCCGACACTGAAGCTTTCTTT.

DNA of the CDR3: TGTGCCAGCAGCTTGTTTAGTCGCAATCAGCCCCAGCATTTT. Translation: CASSLFSRNQPQHF. J is TRBJ1-5 and V is TRBV5-6; D not resolved. Trimming cost V 1 base and J 2 bases, with 7 bases left between them. In germline, CDR1 is SGHDT, CDR2 YYEEEE. The length of the CDR3 is 14 residues.

The chain uses TRBV3-1 (or the pseudogene TRBV3-2) and TRBJ2-7; D possibly corresponds to TRBD1 (6 bases). The V end was cut by 1 base, the J end by 0 bases, with 10 bases between. The CDR3 has 15 residues. CDR1 LGHDT and CDR2 YNNKEL come from the germline V gene (reference sequence). CDR3 region: CASSQVWDNSYEQYF. DNA of the CDR3: TGTGCCAGCAGCCAAGTGTGGGACAACTCCTACGAGCAGTACTTC.

V and J are TRBV6-6 and TRBJ2-3; D perhaps matches TRBD2 (6 bases). Trimming left V 6 bases short and J 2 bases short, with 18 bases between. The CDR3 is 16 residues long. CDR1 and CDR2 (germline): MNHNY, SVGAGI (reference sequence). CDR3: CASSGRGKYLTDTQYF. The CDR3 DNA reads TGTGCCAGCAGCGGTCGGGGGAAATACCTCACAGATACGCAGTATTTT.

This clone was found once. The chain uses TRBV29-1 and TRBJ1-1, with a weak D call TRBD1 (5 bases). The CDR3 spans 13 residues. The ends were cut back, 6 bases at V and 8 bases at J, with 19 bases in the middle. Germline V gives CDR1 SQVTM, CDR2 ANQGSEA. CDR3 protein: CSVPAGGVVEAFF. The CDR3 region has the DNA TGCAGCGTACCTGCGGGGGGAGTTGTGGAAGCTTTCTTT.

The chain links TRBV28 to TRBJ1-2, with TRBD1 matching over 10 bases. Looked up from germline, CDR1 is MDHEN and CDR2 is SYDVKM. The CDR3 length is 18 residues. Germline trimming cut 5 bases from V and 4 bases from J; bases unmatched to any gene: 16. The CDR3 loop is CASSPTGTGAQLGYGYTF. The CDR3 coding sequence is TGTGCCAGCAGTCCCACCGGGACAGGGGCCCAACTCGGCTATGGCTACACCTTC.

CDR3 protein: CASSTTGAGELFF. The CDR3 nucleotides are TGTGCCAGCAGCACGACAGGGGCCGGGGAGCTGTTTTTT. V gene TRBV7-8 combines with J gene TRBJ2-2; 8 bases are shared with TRBD1. Germline V gene data show CDR1 as SGHVS and CDR2 as FQNEAQ. V lost 5 bases to trimming and J lost 6 bases; unmatched junction nucleotides: 2. This CDR3 has 13 amino acids.

The chain couples TRBV19 to TRBJ1-1; D unclear. The ends were cut back, 1 base at V and 7 bases at J, with 7 bases in the middle. Germline CDR1 reads LNHDA; CDR2 reads SQIVND (reference sequence). The CDR3 runs to 12 residues. CDR3 sequence: CASSIVGGEAFF. In DNA, the CDR3 is TGTGCCAGTAGTATAGTAGGCGGTGAAGCTTTCTTT.

The CDR3 DNA sequence: TGTGCCAGCAGTTTAGGAGGGATTTCGGGCAATCAGCCCCAGCATTTT. This codes for CASSLGGISGNQPQHF. This chain uses TRBV27 with TRBJ1-5, with unresolved D. V lost 2 bases to trimming and J lost 2 bases, with 13 bases between them. The CDR3 loop spans 16 amino acids. Germline CDR1 is MNHEY and CDR2 is SMNVEV (reference sequence).

The V gene is TRBV4-3, the J gene TRBJ2-7; no clear D gene. The CDR3 contains 13 residues. Germline V gene sequence: CDR1 LGHNA, CDR2 YSLEER. V shed 0 bases and J shed 7 bases, with 10 bases lying between them. CDR3 loop: CASSQDGDREQYF. CDR3 in DNA: TGCGCCAGCAGCCAAGATGGAGACCGGGAGCAGTACTTC.

This sequence joins TRBV29-1 and TRBJ2-1; 8 nucleotides match TRBD2. Trimming cost V 5 bases and J 6 bases; bases outside gene matches: 9. CDR1 and CDR2 (germline): SQVTM, ANQGSEA. The CDR3 sequence is 14 residues long. The CDR3 spells CSVSESGGFNEQFF. CDR3 nucleotide sequence: TGCAGCGTTTCTGAGAGCGGGGGATTCAATGAGCAGTTCTTC.